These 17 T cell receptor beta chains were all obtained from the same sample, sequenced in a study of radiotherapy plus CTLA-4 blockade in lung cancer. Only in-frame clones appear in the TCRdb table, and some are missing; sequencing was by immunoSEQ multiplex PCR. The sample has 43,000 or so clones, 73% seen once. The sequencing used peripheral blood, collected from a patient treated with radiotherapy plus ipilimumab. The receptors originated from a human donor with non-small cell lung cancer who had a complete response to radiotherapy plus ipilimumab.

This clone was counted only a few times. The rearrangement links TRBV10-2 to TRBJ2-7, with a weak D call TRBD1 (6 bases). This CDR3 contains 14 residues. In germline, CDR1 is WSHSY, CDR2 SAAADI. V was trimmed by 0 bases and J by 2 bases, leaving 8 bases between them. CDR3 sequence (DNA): TGCGCCAGCAGTGAGTCAACAGGGACCTACGAGCAGTACTTC. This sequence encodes CASSESTGTYEQYF.

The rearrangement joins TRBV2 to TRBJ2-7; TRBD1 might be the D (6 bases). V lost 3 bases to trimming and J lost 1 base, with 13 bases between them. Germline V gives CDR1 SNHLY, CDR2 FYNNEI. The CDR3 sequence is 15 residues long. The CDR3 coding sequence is TGTGCCAGCAGTGACGTCTCCCAGGGGTCCTACGAGCAGTACTTC. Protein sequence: CASSDVSQGSYEQYF.

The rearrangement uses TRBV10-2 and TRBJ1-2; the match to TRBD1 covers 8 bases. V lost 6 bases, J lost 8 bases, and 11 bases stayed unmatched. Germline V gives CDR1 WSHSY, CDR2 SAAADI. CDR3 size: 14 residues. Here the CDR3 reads CASRQTGQGYGYTF. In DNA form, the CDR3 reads TGCGCCAGCAGGCAGACCGGACAGGGATACGGCTACACCTTC.

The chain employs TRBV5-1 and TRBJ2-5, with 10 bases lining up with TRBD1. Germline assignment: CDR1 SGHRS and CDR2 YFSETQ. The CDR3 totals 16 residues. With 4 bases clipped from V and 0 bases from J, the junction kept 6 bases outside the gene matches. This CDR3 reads CASSPGTGVYQETQYF. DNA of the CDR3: TGCGCCAGCAGCCCCGGGACAGGGGTGTACCAAGAGACCCAGTACTTC.

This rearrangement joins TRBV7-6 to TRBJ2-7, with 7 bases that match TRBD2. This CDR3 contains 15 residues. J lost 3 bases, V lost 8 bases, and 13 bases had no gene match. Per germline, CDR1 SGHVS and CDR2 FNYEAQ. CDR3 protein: CASWGTGEGGYEQYF. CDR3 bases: TGTGCCAGCTGGGGAACGGGGGAGGGCGGCTACGAGCAGTACTTC.

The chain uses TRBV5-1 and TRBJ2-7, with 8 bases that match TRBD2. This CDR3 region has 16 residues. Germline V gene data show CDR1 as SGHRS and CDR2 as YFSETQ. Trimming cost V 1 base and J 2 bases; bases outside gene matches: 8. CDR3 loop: CASSLNGRREAYEQYF. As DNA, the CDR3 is TGCGCCAGCAGCTTGAATGGGCGGCGGGAGGCCTACGAGCAGTACTTC. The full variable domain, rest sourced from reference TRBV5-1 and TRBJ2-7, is KAGVTQTPRYLIKTRGQQVTLSCSPISGHRSVSWYQQTPGQGLQFLFEYFSETQRNKGNFPGRFSGRQFSNSRSEMNVSTLELGDSALYLCASSLNGRREAYEQYFGPGTRLTVT.

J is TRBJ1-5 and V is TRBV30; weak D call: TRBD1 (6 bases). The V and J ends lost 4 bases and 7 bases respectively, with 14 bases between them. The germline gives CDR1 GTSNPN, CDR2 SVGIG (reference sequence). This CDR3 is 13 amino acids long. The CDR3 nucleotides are TGTGCCTGGAAAAGGGCAGGGGAACAGCCCCAGCATTTT. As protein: CAWKRAGEQPQHF.

The CDR3 region is CASSVGGSSYEQYF. The CDR3 DNA sequence: TGTGCCAGCAGCGTCGGGGGTTCCTCCTACGAGCAGTACTTC. This rearrangement joins TRBV9 to TRBJ2-7, with D perhaps matching TRBD2 (6 bases). Germline CDR1 and CDR2: SGDLS and YYNGEE. This CDR3 region has 14 residues. Trimming pared 2 bases from V and 0 bases from J, leaving 9 bases between.

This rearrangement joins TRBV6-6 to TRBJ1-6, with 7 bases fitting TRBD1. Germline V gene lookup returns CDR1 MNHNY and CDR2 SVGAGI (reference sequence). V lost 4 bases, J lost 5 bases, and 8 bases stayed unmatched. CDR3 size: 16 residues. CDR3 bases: TGTGCCAGCAGTTCCCCGACAGGGTTGGATAATTCACCCCTCCACTTT. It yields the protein CASSSPTGLDNSPLHF.

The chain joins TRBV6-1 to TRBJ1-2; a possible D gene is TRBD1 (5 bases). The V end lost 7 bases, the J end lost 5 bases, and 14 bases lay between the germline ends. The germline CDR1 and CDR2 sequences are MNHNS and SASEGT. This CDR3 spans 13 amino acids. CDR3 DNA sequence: TGTGCCAGCACTTACCGGGGGGGGTATGGCTACACCTTC. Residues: CASTYRGGYGYTF.

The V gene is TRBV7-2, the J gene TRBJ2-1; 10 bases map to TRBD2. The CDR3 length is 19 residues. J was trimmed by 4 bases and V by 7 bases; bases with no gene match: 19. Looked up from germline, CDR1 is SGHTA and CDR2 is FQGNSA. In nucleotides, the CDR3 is TGTGCCAGCACAAAAGCGGGAGGGCCCTCGGGGGGGATTTACAATGAGCAGTTCTTC. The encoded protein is CASTKAGGPSGGIYNEQFF.

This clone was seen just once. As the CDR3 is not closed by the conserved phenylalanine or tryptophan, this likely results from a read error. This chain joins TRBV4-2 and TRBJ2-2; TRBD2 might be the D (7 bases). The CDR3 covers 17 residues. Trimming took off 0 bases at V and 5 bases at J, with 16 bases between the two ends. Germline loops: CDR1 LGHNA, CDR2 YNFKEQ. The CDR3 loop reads CASSQDSGRGRTGELFL. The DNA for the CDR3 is TGTGCCAGCAGCCAAGATAGCGGGCGGGGGCGGACCGGGGAGCTGTTTCTT.

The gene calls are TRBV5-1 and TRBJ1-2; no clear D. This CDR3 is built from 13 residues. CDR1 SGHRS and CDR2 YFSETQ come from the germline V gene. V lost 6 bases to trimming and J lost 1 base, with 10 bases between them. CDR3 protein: CASTPGLNYGYTF. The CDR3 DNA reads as TGCGCCAGCACGCCCGGACTTAACTATGGCTACACCTTC. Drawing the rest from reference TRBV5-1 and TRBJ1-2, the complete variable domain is KAGVTQTPRYLIKTRGQQVTLSCSPISGHRSVSWYQQTPGQGLQFLFEYFSETQRNKGNFPGRFSGRQFSNSRSEMNVSTLELGDSALYLCASTPGLNYGYTFGSGTRLTVV.

As DNA, the CDR3 is TGCAGCGTTGCGGGCGTCGGGGGGCTGAACACTGAAGCTTTCTTT. Protein product: CSVAGVGGLNTEAFF. The chain couples TRBV29-1 to TRBJ1-1; D possibly corresponds to TRBD1 (6 bases). The CDR3 consists of 15 residues. V dropped 4 bases and J dropped 0 bases, with 15 bases sitting between them. Germline CDR1 reads SQVTM; CDR2 reads ANQGSEA.

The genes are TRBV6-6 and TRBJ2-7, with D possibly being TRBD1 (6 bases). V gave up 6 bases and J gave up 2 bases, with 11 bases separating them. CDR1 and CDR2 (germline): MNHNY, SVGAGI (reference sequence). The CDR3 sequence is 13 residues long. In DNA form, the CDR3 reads TGTGCCAGCAGCCCTGGGACAACCTACGAGCAGTACTTC. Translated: CASSPGTTYEQYF.

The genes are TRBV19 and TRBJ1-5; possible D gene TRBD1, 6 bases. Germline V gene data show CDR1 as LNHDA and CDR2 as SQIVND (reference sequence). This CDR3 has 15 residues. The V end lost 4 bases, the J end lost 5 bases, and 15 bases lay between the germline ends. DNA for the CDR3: TGTGCCAGTAGTAGCAGTGGGGGGGCCTATCAGCCCCAGCATTTT. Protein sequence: CASSSSGGAYQPQHF.

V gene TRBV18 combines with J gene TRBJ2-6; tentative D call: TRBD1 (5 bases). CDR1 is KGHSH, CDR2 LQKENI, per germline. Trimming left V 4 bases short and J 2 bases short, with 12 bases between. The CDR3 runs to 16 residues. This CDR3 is CASSQEMTAGANVLTF. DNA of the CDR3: TGTGCCAGCTCACAAGAGATGACAGCTGGGGCCAACGTCCTGACTTTC.